The T cell receptor beta chain under discussion was sequenced for a study of T cells after yellow fever vaccination. TCRdb fed the 5' RACE reads into MiXCR, producing one record per CDR3 protein. This sample yields about 260,000 distinct CDR3 sequences, of which 3.6% are seen a single time; 15% to 20% belongs to the top ten. Overall study results and limits: Few clonotypes appeared in both CD4 and CD8 compartments.

The germline V gene has CDR1 SGHRS and CDR2 YFSETQ. The CDR3 is made up of 16 amino acids. V shed 0 bases and J shed 0 bases, with 9 bases lying between them. This clonotype appeared many times. Its antigen is still unknown. The rearrangement joins TRBV5-1 to TRBJ2-2; D unclear. This clonotype originated in a man between 18 and 35 years old who received the YFV17D yellow fever vaccine. The material sequenced was PBMCs, taken 15 days after the yellow fever booster vaccination. Here the CDR3 reads CASSLALAANTGELFF. As DNA, the CDR3 is TGCGCCAGCAGCTTGGCTTTAGCCGCGAACACCGGGGAGCTGTTTTTT.